One and the same sample provided the 6 T cell receptor beta chains below, sequenced in a study of beta chain features in type 1 diabetes. cDNA synthesis used the whole RNA isolate, giving expressed TCRB sequences. Only in-frame clones appear in the TCRdb table, and some are missing; sequencing was by immunoSEQ multiplex PCR. The profile shows approximately 250,000 clones, roughly 13% of them singletons. Material for sequencing was naive CD4+ T cells from blood. Source of these receptors: a middle-aged woman in good health.

The rearrangement links TRBV19 to TRBJ1-5; 10 bases match TRBD1. The germline V gene has CDR1 LNHDA and CDR2 SQIVND (reference sequence). The V gene end was trimmed by 11 bases and the J gene end by 5 bases; junction bases not matched to a gene: 6. CDR3 length: 13 amino acids. DNA for the CDR3: TGTGCCGGAGGGACAGGGGAATATCAGCCCCAGCATTTT. Translated: CAGGTGEYQPQHF.

The V gene is TRBV5-1, the J gene TRBJ1-1; 7 bases match TRBD1. With 0 bases clipped from V and 3 bases from J, the junction kept 8 bases outside the gene matches. The CDR3 is made up of 16 amino acids. The germline gives CDR1 SGHRS, CDR2 YFSETQ. The CDR3 sequence: CASSLGQGSRDTEAFF. The CDR3 DNA reads TGCGCCAGCAGCTTGGGACAGGGAAGTCGAGACACTGAAGCTTTCTTT. Full variable domain (rest looked up from reference TRBV5-1 and TRBJ1-1): KAGVTQTPRYLIKTRGQQVTLSCSPISGHRSVSWYQQTPGQGLQFLFEYFSETQRNKGNFPGRFSGRQFSNSRSEMNVSTLELGDSALYLCASSLGQGSRDTEAFFGQGTRLTVV.

This clone was recorded a few times. The J gene is TRBJ1-1, the V gene TRBV9; D is undetermined. CDR1 is SGDLS, CDR2 YYNGEE, per germline. Between the trimmed V and J ends, which lost 4 bases and 6 bases, there was a span of 16 bases. This CDR3 is 14 amino acids long. The CDR3 loop is CASSPRGGFPEAFF. The CDR3 region has the DNA TGTGCCAGCAGCCCCCGGGGAGGGTTTCCTGAAGCTTTCTTT. The whole variable domain, remainder taken from reference TRBV9 and TRBJ1-1, is DSGVTQTPKHLITATGQRVTLRCSPRSGDLSVYWYQQSLDQGLQFLIQYYNGEERAKGNILERFSAQQFPDLHSELNLSSLELGDSALYFCASSPRGGFPEAFFGQGTRLTVV.

This clone occurred a few times. The chain joins TRBV6-5 to TRBJ2-5; D is ambiguous. CDR1 is MNHEY, CDR2 SVGAGI, per germline. V dropped 6 bases and J dropped 2 bases, with 7 bases sitting between them. The CDR3 extends over 12 amino acids. The CDR3 reads CASRGSQETQYF. The CDR3 DNA sequence: TGTGCCAGCAGGGGCAGTCAAGAGACCCAGTACTTC.

In its sample, this clone was seen a few times. The V call is TRBV7-2, the J call TRBJ2-2, with D tentatively TRBD2 (5 bases). Germline V gene data show CDR1 as SGHTA and CDR2 as FQGNSA. The CDR3 has 14 residues. V gave up 3 bases and J gave up 4 bases, with 9 bases separating them. The CDR3 DNA sequence: TGTGCCAGCAGCTTCGGAGGACTCACCGGGGAGCTGTTTTTT. It codes for CASSFGGLTGELFF.

For the CDR3, the DNA is TGTGCCAGCAGCTTACTACTGGTATACAATGAGCAGTTCTTC. Its protein is CASSLLLVYNEQFF. This sequence joins TRBV11-2 and TRBJ2-1; no clear D gene. The germline V gene encodes CDR1 SGHAT and CDR2 FQNNGV. Trimming left V 2 bases short and J 4 bases short, with 9 bases between. The CDR3 covers 14 residues. Combining the CDR3 with reference TRBV11-2 and TRBJ2-1 gives the whole variable domain EAGVAQSPRYKIIEKRQSVAFWCNPISGHATLYWYQQILGQGPKLLIQFQNNGVVDDSQLPKDRFSAERLKGVDSTLKIQPAKLEDSAVYLCASSLLLVYNEQFFGPGTRLTVL.